This T cell receptor beta chain is from a study of cytomegalovirus exposure and HLA in healthy donors. Here immunoSEQ multiplex PCR was the method, and the copy in TCRdb shows in-frame clones only, minus some. The sample contains 150,000 to 200,000 clones, about 84% of which appear only once. Regarding the study as a whole: High specificity and sensitivity for cytomegalovirus status were reported for the classifier. For most TCR sequences rarity was the rule, although some public TCRs occurred in many donors.

Concerning this clone: The antigen remains undetermined.

The V gene lost 2 bases and the J gene lost 3 bases, with 13 bases spanning the gap. Germline assignment: CDR1 MGHRA and CDR2 YSYEKL. The length of the CDR3 is 15 residues. The chain joins TRBV4-1 to TRBJ1-1, with D possibly being TRBD1 (6 bases). The sequencing sample was made of PBMCs. The TCR sequence derives from a woman under 30 in good health and CMV-seronegative. DNA for the CDR3: TGCGCCAGCAGCCAATCAGTGGGGGCCTACACTGAAGCTTTCTTT. Encoded protein: CASSQSVGAYTEAFF.